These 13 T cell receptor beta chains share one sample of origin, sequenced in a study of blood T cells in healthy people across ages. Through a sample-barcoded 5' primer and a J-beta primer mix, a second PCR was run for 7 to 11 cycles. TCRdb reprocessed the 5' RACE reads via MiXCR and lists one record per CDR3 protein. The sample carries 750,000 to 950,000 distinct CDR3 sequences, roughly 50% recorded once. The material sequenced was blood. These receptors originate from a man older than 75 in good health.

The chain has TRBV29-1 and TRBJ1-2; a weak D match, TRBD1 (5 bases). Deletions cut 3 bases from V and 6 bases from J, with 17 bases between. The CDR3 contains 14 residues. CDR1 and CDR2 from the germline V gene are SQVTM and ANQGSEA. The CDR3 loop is CSVDSGFGIHGYTF. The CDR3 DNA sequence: TGCAGCGTTGATTCAGGGTTTGGGATCCATGGCTACACCTTC.

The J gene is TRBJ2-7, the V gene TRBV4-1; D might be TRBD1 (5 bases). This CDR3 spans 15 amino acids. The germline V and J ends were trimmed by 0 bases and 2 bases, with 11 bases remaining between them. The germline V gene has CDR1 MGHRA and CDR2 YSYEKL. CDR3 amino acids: CASSQDVTDTYEQYF. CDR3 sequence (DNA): TGCGCCAGCAGCCAAGACGTGACAGACACCTACGAGCAGTACTTC.

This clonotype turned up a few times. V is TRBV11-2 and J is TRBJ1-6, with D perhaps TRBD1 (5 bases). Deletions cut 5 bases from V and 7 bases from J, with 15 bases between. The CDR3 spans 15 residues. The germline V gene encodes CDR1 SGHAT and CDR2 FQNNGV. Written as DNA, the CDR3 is TGTGCCAGCAGCACTCGACGGGGCGCGAATTCACCCCTCCACTTT. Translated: CASSTRRGANSPLHF.

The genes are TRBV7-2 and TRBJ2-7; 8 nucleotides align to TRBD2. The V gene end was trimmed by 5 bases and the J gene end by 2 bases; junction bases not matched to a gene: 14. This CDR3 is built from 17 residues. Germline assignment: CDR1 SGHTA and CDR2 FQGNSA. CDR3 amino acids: CASSRGVAGSIPYEQYF. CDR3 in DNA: TGTGCCAGCAGCAGAGGGGTAGCGGGGTCCATACCCTACGAGCAGTACTTC.

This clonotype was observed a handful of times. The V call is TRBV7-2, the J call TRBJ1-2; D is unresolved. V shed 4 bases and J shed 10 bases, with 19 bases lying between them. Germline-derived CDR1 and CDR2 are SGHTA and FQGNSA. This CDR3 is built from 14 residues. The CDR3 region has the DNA TGTGCCAGCAGCTCCCCTAGGCACCGCGAAGCCTACACCTTC. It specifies CASSSPRHREAYTF.

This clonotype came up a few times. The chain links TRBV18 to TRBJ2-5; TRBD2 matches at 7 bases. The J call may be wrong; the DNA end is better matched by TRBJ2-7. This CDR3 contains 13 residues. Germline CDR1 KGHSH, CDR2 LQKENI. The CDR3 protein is CASSPGLGGEQYF. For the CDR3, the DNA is TGTGCCAGCTCACCAGGACTAGGCGGCGAGCAGTACTTC.

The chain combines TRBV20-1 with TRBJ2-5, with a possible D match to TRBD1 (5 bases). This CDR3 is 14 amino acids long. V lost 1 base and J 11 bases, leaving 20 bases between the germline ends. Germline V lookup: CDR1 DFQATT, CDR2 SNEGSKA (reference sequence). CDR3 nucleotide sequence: TGCAGTGCTAGAGGTCCAGGGATTAGGTCGGAGCAGTACTTC. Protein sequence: CSARGPGIRSEQYF.

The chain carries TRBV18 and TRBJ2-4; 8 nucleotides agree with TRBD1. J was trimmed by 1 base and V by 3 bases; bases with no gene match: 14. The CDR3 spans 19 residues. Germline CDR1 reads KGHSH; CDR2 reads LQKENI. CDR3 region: CASSPEGQASPSAKNIQYF. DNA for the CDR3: TGTGCCAGCTCACCCGAGGGACAGGCGAGCCCTAGCGCCAAAAACATTCAGTACTTC.

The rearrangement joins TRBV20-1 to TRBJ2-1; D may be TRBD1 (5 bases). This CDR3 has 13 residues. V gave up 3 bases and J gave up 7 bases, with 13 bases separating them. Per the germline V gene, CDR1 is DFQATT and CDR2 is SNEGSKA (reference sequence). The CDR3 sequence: CSASRERGNEQFF. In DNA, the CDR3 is TGCAGTGCTAGCCGAGAAAGGGGAAATGAGCAGTTCTTC.

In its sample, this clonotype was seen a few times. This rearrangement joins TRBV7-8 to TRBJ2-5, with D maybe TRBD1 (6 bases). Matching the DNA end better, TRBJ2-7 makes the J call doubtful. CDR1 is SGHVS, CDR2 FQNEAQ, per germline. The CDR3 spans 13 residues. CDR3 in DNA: TGTGCCAGCACCGGGGACATCGAGGGCGAGCAGTACTTC. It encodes CASTGDIEGEQYF.

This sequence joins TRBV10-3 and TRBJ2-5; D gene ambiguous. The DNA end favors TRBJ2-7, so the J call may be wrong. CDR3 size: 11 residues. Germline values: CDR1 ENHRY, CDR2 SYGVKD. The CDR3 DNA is TGTGCCATCTCTAATGGGGACGAGCAGTACTTC. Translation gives CAISNGDEQYF.

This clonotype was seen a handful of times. The CDR3 is CASRGRYAYF. CDR3 sequence (DNA): TGCGCCAGCAGGGGAAGATACGCGTATTTT. This chain uses TRBV5-1 with TRBJ2-3; D call uncertain. Per germline, CDR1 SGHRS and CDR2 YFSETQ. This CDR3 region has 10 residues. Trimming took off 5 bases at V and 14 bases at J, with 12 bases between the two ends.

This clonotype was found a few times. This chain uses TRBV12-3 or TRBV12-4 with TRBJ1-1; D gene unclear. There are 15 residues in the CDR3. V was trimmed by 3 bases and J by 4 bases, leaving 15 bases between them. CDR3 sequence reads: CASSFAAAVSTEAFF. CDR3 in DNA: TGTGCCAGCAGTTTTGCTGCGGCAGTTAGCACTGAAGCTTTCTTT.